These 2 T cell receptor beta chains came from one sample sequenced in a study of blood T cell repertoires in COVID-19. The protocol was immunoSEQ multiplex PCR, while the TCRdb copy is restricted to in-frame clones and leaves out a portion. Here the sample spans hundreds of thousands of clones, approximately 84% being singletons. The specimen sequenced was peripheral blood. The receptors stem from a man aged 50 to 59 with acute or convalescent COVID-19.

The V and J genes are TRBV7-9 and TRBJ1-1; D is undetermined. V lost 1 base, J lost 10 bases, and 16 bases lay in between. The CDR3 is made up of 14 amino acids. The V gene's germline CDR1 is SEHNR and CDR2 FQNEAQ (reference sequence). The CDR3 DNA sequence: TGTGCCAGCAGCTTAGGTCGGGTTTTGGGTCGAGCTTTCTTT. Translation: CASSLGRVLGRAFF. The full variable domain, its missing parts supplied by reference TRBV7-9 and TRBJ1-1, is DTGVSQNPRHKITKRGQNVTFRCDPISEHNRLYWYRQTLGQGPEFLTYFQNEAQLEKSRLLSDRFSAERPKGSFSTLEIQRTEQGDSAMYLCASSLGRVLGRAFFGQGTRLTVV.

This CDR3 reads CASSLTGLANTEAFF. The CDR3 nucleotides read TGTGCCAGCAGCCTGACAGGGCTCGCGAACACTGAAGCTTTCTTT. The chain uses TRBV6-5 and TRBJ1-1; the match to TRBD1 covers 7 bases. Germline V gene data show CDR1 as MNHEY and CDR2 as SVGAGI. With 6 bases clipped from V and 1 base from J, the junction kept 8 bases outside the gene matches. This CDR3 contains 15 residues.